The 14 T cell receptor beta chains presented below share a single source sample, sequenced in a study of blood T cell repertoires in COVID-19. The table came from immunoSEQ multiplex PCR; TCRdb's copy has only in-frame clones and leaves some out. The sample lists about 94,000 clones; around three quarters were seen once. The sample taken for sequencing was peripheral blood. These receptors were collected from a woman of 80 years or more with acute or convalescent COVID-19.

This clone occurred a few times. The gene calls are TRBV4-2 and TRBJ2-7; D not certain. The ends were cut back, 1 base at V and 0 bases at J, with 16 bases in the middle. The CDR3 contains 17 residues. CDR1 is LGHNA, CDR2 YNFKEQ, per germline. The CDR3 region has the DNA TGTGCCAGCAGCCAAGCGCCGTTCGATGGGCCCTCCTACGAGCAGTACTTC. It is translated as CASSQAPFDGPSYEQYF.

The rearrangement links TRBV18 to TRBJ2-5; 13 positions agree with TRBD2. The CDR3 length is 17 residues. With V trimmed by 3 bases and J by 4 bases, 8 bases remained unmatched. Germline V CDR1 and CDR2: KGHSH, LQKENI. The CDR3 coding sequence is TGTGCCAGCTCACCGCGGACTAGCGGGAGTTCTCCAGAGACCCAGTACTTC. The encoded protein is CASSPRTSGSSPETQYF.

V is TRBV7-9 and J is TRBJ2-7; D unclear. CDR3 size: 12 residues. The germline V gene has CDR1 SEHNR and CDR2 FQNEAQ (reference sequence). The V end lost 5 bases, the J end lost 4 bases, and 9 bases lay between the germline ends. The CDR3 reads CASSPQNYEQYF. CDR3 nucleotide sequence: TGTGCCAGCAGCCCCCAGAATTACGAGCAGTACTTC.

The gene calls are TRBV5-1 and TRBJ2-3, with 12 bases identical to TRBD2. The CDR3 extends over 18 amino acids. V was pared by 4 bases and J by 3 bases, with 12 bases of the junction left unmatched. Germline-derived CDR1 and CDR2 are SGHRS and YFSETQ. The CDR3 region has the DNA TGCGCCAGCAGCCCGGGAGGGCTAGCGGGGGGGCAGACAGATACGCAGTATTTT. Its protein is CASSPGGLAGGQTDTQYF.

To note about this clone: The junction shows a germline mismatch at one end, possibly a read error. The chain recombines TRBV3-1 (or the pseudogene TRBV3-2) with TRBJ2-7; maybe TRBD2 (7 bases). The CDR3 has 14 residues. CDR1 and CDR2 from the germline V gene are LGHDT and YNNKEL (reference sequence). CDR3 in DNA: TGTCCCAGCAGCCAAGGGGGGGGGCCGGGAGAGCAGTACTTC. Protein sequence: CPSSQGGGPGEQYF.

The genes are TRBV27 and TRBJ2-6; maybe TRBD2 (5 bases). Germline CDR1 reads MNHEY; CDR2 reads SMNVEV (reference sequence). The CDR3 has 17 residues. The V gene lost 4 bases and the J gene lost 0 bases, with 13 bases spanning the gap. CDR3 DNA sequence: TGTGCCAGCAGTTACACCAGCGGCTACTCTGGGGCCAACGTCCTGACTTTC. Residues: CASSYTSGYSGANVLTF.

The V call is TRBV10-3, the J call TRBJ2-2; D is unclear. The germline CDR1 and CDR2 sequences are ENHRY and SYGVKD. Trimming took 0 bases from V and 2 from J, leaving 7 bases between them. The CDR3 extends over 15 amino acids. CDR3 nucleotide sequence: TGTGCCATCAGTGAGTCGAGGTCCAACACCGGGGAGCTGTTTTTT. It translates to CAISESRSNTGELFF.

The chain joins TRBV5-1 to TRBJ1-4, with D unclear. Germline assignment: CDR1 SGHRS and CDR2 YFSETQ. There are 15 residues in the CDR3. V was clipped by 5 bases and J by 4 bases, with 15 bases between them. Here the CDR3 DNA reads TGCGCCAGCAGATATCTCTCGGGAGATAATGAAAAACTGTTTTTT. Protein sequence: CASRYLSGDNEKLFF.

CDR3 sequence: CASSEGQMDVDTQYF. The CDR3 DNA sequence: TGCGCCAGCAGCGAGGGACAGATGGACGTAGATACGCAGTATTTT. The V call is TRBV10-1, the J call TRBJ2-3, with 7 bases fitting TRBD1. The V and J ends lost 6 bases and 5 bases, in that order; junction bases with no gene match: 11. CDR1 and CDR2 (germline): WNHNN, SYGVQD (reference sequence). The CDR3 sequence is 15 residues long.

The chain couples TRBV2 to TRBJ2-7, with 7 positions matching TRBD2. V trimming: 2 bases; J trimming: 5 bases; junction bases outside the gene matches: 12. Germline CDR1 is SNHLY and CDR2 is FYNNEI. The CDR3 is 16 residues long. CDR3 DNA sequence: TGTGCCAGCAGTGAAAGGCGGGACTACCCGCCCAACGAGCAGTACTTC. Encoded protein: CASSERRDYPPNEQYF.

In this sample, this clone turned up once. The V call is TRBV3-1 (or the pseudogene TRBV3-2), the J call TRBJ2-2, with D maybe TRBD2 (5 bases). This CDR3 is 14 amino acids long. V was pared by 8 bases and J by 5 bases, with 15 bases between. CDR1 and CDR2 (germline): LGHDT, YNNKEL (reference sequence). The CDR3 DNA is TGTGCCAGCGTTAAGAGCGGTGGTACCGGGGAGCTGTTTTTT. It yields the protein CASVKSGGTGELFF.

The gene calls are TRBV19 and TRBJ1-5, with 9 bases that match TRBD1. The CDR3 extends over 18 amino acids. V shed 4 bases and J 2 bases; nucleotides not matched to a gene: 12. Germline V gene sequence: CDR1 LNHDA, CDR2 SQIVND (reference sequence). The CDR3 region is CASSKGGTGLGRNQPQHF. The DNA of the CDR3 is TGTGCCAGTAGTAAGGGGGGGACAGGGTTGGGGCGCAATCAGCCCCAGCATTTT.

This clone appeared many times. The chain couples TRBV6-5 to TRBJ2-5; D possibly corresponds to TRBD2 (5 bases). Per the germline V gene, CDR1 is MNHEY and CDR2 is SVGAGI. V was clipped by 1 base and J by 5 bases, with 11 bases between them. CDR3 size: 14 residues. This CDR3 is CASSYWVTGETQYF. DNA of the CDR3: TGTGCCAGCAGTTACTGGGTGACGGGGGAGACCCAGTACTTC.

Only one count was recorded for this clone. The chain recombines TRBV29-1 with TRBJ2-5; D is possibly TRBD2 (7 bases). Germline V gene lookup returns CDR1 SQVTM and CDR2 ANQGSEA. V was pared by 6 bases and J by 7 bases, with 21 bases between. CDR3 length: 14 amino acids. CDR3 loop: CSVVTSAGAGTQYF. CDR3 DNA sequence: TGCAGCGTCGTTACTAGCGCGGGGGCAGGGACCCAGTACTTC.